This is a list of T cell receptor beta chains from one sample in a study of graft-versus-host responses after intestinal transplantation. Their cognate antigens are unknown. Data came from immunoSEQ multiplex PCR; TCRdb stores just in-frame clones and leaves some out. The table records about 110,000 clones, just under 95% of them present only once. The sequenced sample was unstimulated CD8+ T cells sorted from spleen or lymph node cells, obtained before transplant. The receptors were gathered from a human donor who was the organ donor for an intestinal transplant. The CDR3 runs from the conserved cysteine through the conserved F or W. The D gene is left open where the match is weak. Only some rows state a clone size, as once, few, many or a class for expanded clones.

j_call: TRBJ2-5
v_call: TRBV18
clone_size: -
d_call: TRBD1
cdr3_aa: CASSPVQQGWAETQYF
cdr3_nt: TGTGCCAGCTCACCGGTCCAACAGGGGTGGGCAGAGACCCAGTACTTC

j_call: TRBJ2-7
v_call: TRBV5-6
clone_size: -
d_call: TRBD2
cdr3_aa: CASSSPGGRAEQYF
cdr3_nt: TGTGCCAGCAGCTCCCCCGGCGGGAGGGCCGAGCAGTACTTC

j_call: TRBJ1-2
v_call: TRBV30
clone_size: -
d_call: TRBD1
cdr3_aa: CAWSVLRQGLDGYTF
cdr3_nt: TGTGCCTGGAGTGTTTTGAGACAGGGGTTAGATGGCTACACCTTC

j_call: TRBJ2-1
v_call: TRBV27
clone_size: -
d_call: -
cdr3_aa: CASRQGSYNEQFF
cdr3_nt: TGTGCCAGCAGACAGGGCTCCTACAATGAGCAGTTCTTC

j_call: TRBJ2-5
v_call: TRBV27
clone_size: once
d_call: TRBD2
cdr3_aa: CASSFGTRFGETQYF
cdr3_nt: TGTGCCAGCAGTTTTGGGACTAGGTTTGGAGAGACCCAGTACTTC

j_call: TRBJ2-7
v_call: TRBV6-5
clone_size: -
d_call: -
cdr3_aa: CASRKNSYEQYF
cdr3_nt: TGTGCCAGCAGGAAGAACTCCTACGAGCAGTACTTC

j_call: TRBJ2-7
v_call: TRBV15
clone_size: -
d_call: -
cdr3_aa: CATSRVGLSYEQYF
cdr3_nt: TGTGCCACCAGCAGAGTGGGACTGTCCTACGAGCAGTACTTC

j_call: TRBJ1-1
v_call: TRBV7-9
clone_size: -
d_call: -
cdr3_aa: CASSLCPACAFF
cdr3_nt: TGTGCCAGCAGCTTATGTCCGGCGTGTGCTTTCTTT

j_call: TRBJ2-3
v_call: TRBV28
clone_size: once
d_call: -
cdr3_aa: CASRIGGTDLADTQYF
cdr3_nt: TGTGCCAGCAGAATCGGGGGGACAGATCTAGCAGATACGCAGTATTTT

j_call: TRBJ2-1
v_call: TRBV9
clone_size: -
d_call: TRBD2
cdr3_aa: CASSVDAGGGDEQFF
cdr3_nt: TGTGCCAGCAGCGTAGATGCGGGAGGGGGCGATGAGCAGTTCTTC

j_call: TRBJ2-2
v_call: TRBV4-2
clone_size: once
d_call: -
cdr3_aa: CASSQVGRPWGLNTGELFF
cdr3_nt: TGTGCCAGCAGCCAAGTCGGCCGCCCTTGGGGGTTAAACACCGGGGAGCTGTTTTTT

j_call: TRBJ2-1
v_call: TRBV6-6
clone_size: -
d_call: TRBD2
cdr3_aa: CASSLAGGPSYEQFF
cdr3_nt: TGTGCCAGCAGTCTAGCGGGAGGGCCTTCATATGAGCAGTTCTTC

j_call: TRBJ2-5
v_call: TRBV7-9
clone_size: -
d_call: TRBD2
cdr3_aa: CASSTPGTSVETQYF
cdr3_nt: TGTGCCAGCAGCACACCCGGGACTAGCGTGGAGACCCAGTACTTC